This entry concerns a single TCR beta chain. The antigen it recognizes is unknown. Base-call qualities are not available, and no considerably larger clone is one nucleotide away. The V and J ends are trimmed by 1 base and 6 bases, leaving 15 bases between them. The germline V gene yields SGHVS for CDR1 and FNYEAQ for CDR2. The CDR3 measures 15 amino acids from cysteine to phenylalanine. The sequence is cut down to CDR3 DNA, 45 bases in frame from base 1. This sample stems from a study of vaccination effects on CD4 cells after COVID-19 (dated by TCRdb to 2021 to 2024). Context from the whole study: Post-vaccine samples across the study were collected a median of 72 days after the second dose, with a range of 14 to 241. The study compared SARS-CoV-2 spike-specific CD4+ TCR repertoires before and after mRNA vaccination in COVID-19 convalescent patients and infection-naive vaccine recipients. The full study included around ten COVID-19 convalescent patients and a handful of SARS-CoV-2-naive healthy vaccine recipients. Cultures from other donors in the study were sequenced using the Oncomine TCR Beta short-read assay on an Illumina iSeq 100.

The study at large found these results: Limitations of the study were the small number of convalescent patients and the absence of early post-infection timepoints. Marked clonal contraction was observed in both infection-induced and vaccine-induced clones at late post-vaccination timepoints, consistent with waning T cell responses. In healthy vaccine recipients, vaccine-induced clones were almost all SARS-CoV-2 mono-reactive, with only 1 of 255 cross-reactive with common cold coronaviruses.

Libraries were made using the immunoSEQ multiplex PCR assay. DNA from the cultured, isolated CD4+ T cells was subjected to TCR beta CDR3 sequencing. Regarding the original processing steps: Non-productive TCR sequences were removed and reads were trimmed to the CDR3 region, keeping CDR3s of at least 7 amino acids. Antigen-specific clonotypes were identified using the MANAFEST web app by comparison of expansion in peptide wells against reference cultures. To count as positive, a clone had to show expansion at FDR<0.05 compared with the reference and with all other wells, an odds ratio above 5, and a frequency above 0.1% in two replicate wells. Clonotypes significantly expanded in SARS-CoV-2 spike wells and in at least one common cold coronavirus spike condition were defined as cross-reactive. Using the stringdist R package, CDR3 similarity was measured by Levenshtein distance, and unrooted trees were constructed with ape in R 3.6.1. TCRdb took this table from immuneACCESS and kept in-frame rearrangements with V and J called. Such tables lack part of the clones; where checked against another copy, unresolved V genes explain under half of the gap, and the rest is unexplained. V, J and clone size are taken as reported in that table, and D and trimming were inferred from the DNA itself. Recorded for this sample are around 32,000 clones; roughly 63% of them occurred a single time. The ten biggest clones cover roughly 8.6% of the sample.

To identify antigen-specific CD4+ T cell clonotypes by their expansion, the ViraFEST assay first stimulated PBMC with viral peptide pools and then applied TCR sequencing. After less than 13 days of culture, CD4+ T cells were isolated with the EasySep CD4+ T cell isolation kit. Each participant got two doses of an mRNA SARS-CoV-2 vaccine, either BNT162b2 or mRNA-1273. Healthy vaccine recipients had no prior SARS-CoV-2 infection, confirmed by negative nucleocapsid antibodies before and after vaccination. Each well held 1.5 million to 2 million PBMC cultured in IMDM containing around 5% human AB serum, about 10 IU/ml IL-2 and gentamicin, along with 10 ug/ml peptides. Half of the culture medium was replaced with fresh IL-2-containing medium on days 3 and 7. Each peptide stimulation condition was cultured in triplicate wells unless otherwise noted. Using Ficoll-Paque Plus gradient centrifugation, PBMC were separated from whole blood and then either used fresh or cryopreserved at -140C. Overlapping peptide pools spanned the spike proteins of SARS-CoV-2 and the common cold coronaviruses HCoV-NL63, HCoV-OC43 and HCoV-229E. The QIAamp micro DNA kit was used to extract genomic DNA from the cultured CD4+ T cells.

The sample was CD4+ T cells from PBMCs cultured with SARS-CoV-2 spike peptides, taken after COVID-19 vaccination. The cell subset or site label on this specimen signifies: SARS-CoV-2 spike overlapping peptide pool stimulation. Recombination linked TRBV7-6 to TRBJ1-1, and the D gene may be TRBD1, 5 bases matching. This sequence was found in a human donor who received a COVID-19 vaccine. The CDR3 protein is CASSLGLGGSAEAFF. The sequence in DNA is TGTGCCAGCAGCTTAGGATTGGGGGGGTCGGCTGAAGCTTTCTTT.